This is a list of T cell receptor beta chains from one sample in a study of T-cell reconstitution after alpha-beta-depleted transplantation in children. TCRdb independently ran MiXCR on the PCR reads; one entry per CDR3 protein. There are some 600,000 distinct CDR3 sequences in the sample; 10% to 15% occur only once, and approximately 2.1% lies in the top ten. This specimen was PBMCs, mostly from graft donor cells, taken 360 days after TCRalphabeta/CD19-depleted stem cell transplant. Receptors originate from a male patient under 18 who had a stem cell transplant for acute myeloid leukemia, so the T cells may come from the graft donor. Both conserved end residues are trimmed from each CDR3.

>TRBV3-1
ASIPKETDARETQY
>TRBV7-9
ATSSAGTSFAHEQF
>TRBV7-2
ASSSLWMNNGELF
>TRBV20-1
SASKLDETQY
>TRBV24-1
ATSDTRQGGGNQPQH
>TRBV27
ASSFGVAGTDTQY
>TRBV5-1
ASSLRSSYNEQF
>TRBV28
ASSLAKGINEQY
>TRBV30
AWSEPGQGNYGYT
>TRBV12-5
ASGLVIGGEQY
>TRBV9
ASSMTSGRTRYNEQF
>TRBV28
ASSPGLGLRLNEQF
>TRBV7-9
ASSQRRVAGEQY
>TRBV7-2
ASSLVNSLGEQY